Ten or more counts support the clone carrying this TCR beta chain. Its antigen is undetermined. The data originate from a study of response to subunit inactivated influenza vaccine. Findings of the study overall: The study's authors posited that every seasonal influenza vaccination enlists few new T cells.

Each CDR3 protein gets one entry after TCRdb re-called the RT-PCR reads with MiXCR. The sample carries around 760,000 distinct CDR3 sequences, about 15% recorded once. The CDR3 has 15 amino acids. Trimming took 1 base from V and 2 from J; bases not matched to a gene: 3. Germline V gives CDR1 KGHDR, CDR2 SFDVKD. The TCR sequence derives from a man over 45 who received an inactivated influenza vaccine. This chain uses TRBV24-1 with TRBJ2-5; TRBD1 matches at 7 bases. The sequencing here drew on PBMCs from blood, taken 14 to 15 days before vaccination. The CDR3 loop reads CATSDFRTGQETQYF. CDR3 coding DNA: TGTGCCACCAGTGATTTCCGGACAGGTCAAGAGACCCAGTACTTC.